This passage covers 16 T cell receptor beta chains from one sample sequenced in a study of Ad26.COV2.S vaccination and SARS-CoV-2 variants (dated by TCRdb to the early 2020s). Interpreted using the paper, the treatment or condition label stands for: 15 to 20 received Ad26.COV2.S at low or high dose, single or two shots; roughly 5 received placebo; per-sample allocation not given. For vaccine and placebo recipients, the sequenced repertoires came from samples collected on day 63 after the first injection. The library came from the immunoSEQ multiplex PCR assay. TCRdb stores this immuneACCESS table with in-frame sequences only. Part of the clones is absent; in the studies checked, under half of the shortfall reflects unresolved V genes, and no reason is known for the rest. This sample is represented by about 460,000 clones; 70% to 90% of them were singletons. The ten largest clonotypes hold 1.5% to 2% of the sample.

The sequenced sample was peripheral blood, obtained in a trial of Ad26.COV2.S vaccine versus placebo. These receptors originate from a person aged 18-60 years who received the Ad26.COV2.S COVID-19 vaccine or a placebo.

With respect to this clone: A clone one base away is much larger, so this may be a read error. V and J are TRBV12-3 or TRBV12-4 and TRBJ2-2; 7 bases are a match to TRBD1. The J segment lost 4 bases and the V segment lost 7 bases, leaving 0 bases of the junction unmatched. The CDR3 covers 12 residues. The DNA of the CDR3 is TGTGCCAGCAACAGGGGCACCGGGGAGCTGTTTTTT. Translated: CASNRGTGELFF.

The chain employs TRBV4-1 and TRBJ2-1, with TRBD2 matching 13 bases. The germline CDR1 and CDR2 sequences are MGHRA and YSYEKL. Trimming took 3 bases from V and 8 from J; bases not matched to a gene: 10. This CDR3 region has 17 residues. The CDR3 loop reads CASSHPLRTSGSDEQFF. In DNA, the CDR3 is TGCGCCAGCAGCCACCCACTACGGACTAGCGGGAGCGATGAGCAGTTCTTC.

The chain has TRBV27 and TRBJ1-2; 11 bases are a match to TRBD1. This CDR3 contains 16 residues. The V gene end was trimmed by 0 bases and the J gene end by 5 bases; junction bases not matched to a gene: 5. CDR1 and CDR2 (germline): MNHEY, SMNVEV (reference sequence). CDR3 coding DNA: TGTGCCAGCAGTTTATCCGGACAGGGGGCCAGGTATGGCTACACCTTC. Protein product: CASSLSGQGARYGYTF.

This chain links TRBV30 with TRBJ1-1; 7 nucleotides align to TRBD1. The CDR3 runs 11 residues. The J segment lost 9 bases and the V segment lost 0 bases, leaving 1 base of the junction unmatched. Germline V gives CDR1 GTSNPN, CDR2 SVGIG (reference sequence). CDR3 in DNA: TGTGCCTGGAGTGTACAGGGGCAAGCTTTCTTT. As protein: CAWSVQGQAFF.

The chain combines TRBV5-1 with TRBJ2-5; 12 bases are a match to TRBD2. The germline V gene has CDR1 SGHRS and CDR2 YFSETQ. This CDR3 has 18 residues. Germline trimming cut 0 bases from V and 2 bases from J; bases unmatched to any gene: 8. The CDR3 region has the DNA TGCGCCAGCAGCTTGGGGCTTGGGACTAGCGGGCCACAAGAGACCCAGTACTTC. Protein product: CASSLGLGTSGPQETQYF.

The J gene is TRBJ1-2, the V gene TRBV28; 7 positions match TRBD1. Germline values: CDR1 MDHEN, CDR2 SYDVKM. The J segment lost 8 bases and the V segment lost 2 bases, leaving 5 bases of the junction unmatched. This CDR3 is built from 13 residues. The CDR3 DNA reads TGTGCCAGCAGTTTAGCGACAGGGTTCGGCTACACCTTC. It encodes CASSLATGFGYTF.

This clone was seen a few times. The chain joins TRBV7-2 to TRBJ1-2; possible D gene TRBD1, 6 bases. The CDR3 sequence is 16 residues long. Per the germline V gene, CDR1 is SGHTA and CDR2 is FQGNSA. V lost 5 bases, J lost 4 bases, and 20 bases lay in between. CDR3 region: CASSLRGTPPSYGYTF. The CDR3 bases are TGTGCCAGCAGCCTTAGGGGGACACCTCCATCCTATGGCTACACCTTC.

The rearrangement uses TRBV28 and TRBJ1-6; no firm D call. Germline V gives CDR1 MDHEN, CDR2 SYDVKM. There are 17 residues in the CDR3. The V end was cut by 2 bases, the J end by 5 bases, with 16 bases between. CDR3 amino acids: CASSLGPEEGHNSPLHF. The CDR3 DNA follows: TGTGCCAGCAGTTTAGGACCCGAGGAGGGCCATAATTCACCCCTCCACTTT. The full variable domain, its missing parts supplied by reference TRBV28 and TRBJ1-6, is DVKVTQSSRYLVKRTGEKVFLECVQDMDHENMFWYRQDPGLGLRLIYFSYDVKMKEKGDIPEGYSVSREKKERFSLILESASTNQTSMYLCASSLGPEEGHNSPLHFGNGTRLTVT.

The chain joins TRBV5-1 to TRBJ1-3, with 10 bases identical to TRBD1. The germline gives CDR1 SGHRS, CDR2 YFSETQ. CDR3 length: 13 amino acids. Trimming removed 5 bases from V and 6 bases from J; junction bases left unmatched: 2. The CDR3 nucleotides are TGCGCCAGCAGGGGGACAGGGGAAAACACCATATATTTT. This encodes CASRGTGENTIYF.

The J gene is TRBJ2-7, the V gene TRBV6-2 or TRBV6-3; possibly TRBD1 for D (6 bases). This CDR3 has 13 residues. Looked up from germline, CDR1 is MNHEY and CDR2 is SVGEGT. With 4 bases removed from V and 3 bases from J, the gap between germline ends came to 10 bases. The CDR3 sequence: CASSLGGGYEQYF. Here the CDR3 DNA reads TGTGCCAGCAGTTTAGGGGGTGGCTACGAGCAGTACTTC.

CDR3 amino acids: CSGIGLVLNEQFF. CDR3 DNA sequence: TGCAGCGGGATCGGACTAGTCCTTAATGAGCAGTTCTTC. The genes are TRBV29-1 and TRBJ2-1; 7 nucleotides match TRBD2. The CDR3 is made up of 13 amino acids. Looked up from germline, CDR1 is SQVTM and CDR2 is ANQGSEA. After removal of 7 bases from V and 7 bases from J, the junction contained 10 bases not matched to a gene.

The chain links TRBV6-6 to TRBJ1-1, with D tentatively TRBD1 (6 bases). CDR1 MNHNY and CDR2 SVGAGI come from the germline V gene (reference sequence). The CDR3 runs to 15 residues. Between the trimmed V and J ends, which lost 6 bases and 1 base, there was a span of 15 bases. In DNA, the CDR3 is TGTGCCAGCAGGGATGAACAGGGCGGGAACACTGAAGCTTTCTTT. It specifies CASRDEQGGNTEAFF.

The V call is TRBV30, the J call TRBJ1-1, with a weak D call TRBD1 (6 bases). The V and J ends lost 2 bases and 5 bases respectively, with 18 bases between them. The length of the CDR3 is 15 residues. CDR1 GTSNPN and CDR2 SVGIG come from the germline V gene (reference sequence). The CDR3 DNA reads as TGTGCCTGGAGTCACGGGGGCGCGGTTCGGACTGAAGCTTTCTTT. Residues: CAWSHGGAVRTEAFF.

The CDR3 DNA follows: TGTGCCAGCAGCGTAGCCGTACTCTCTGGGGCCAACGTCCTGACTTTC. It encodes CASSVAVLSGANVLTF. The chain employs TRBV9 and TRBJ2-6, with D hard to call. This CDR3 is built from 16 residues. Per germline, CDR1 SGDLS and CDR2 YYNGEE. The V end lost 0 bases, the J end lost 0 bases, and 7 bases lay between the germline ends.

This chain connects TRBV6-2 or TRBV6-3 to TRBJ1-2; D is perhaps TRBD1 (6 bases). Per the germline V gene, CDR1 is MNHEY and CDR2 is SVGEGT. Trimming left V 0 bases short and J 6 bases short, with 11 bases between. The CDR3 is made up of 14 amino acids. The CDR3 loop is CASSYSWGRDGYTF. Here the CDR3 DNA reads TGTGCCAGCAGTTACTCTTGGGGGCGAGATGGCTACACCTTC.

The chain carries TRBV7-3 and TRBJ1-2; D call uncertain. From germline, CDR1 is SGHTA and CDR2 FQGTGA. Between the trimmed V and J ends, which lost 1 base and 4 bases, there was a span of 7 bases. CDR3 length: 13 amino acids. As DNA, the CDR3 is TGTGCCAGCAGCTTAAATGAAGGCTATGGCTACACCTTC. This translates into CASSLNEGYGYTF.